One and the same sample provided the 8 T cell receptor beta chains below, sequenced in a study of blood T cell repertoires in COVID-19. Only in-frame clones appear in the TCRdb table, and some are missing; sequencing was by immunoSEQ multiplex PCR. The sample has 59,000 or so clones; approximately 78% are singletons. The sequenced sample consisted of peripheral blood. All receptors derive from a human donor in a cohort sampled during active COVID-19.

This clone has only one observation. The CDR3 region is CASSPGQGDQYEQYF. In nucleotides, the CDR3 is TGCGCCAGCAGCCCGGGACAGGGTGACCAGTACGAGCAGTACTTC. This chain uses TRBV5-1 with TRBJ2-7; TRBD1 agrees at 9 bases. The length of the CDR3 is 15 residues. The V gene end was trimmed by 4 bases and the J gene end by 4 bases; junction bases not matched to a gene: 9. The V gene's germline CDR1 is SGHRS and CDR2 YFSETQ.

The chain employs TRBV6-2 or TRBV6-3 and TRBJ1-1; D perhaps matches TRBD1 (5 bases). The ends were cut back, 6 bases at V and 4 bases at J, with 12 bases in the middle. The germline gives CDR1 MNHEY, CDR2 SVGEGT. The CDR3 totals 13 residues. For the CDR3, the DNA is TGTGCCAGCAGCCACGGGGGTGGCACTGAAGCTTTCTTT. Protein sequence: CASSHGGGTEAFF.

This clone was seen more than once but under ten times. V gene TRBV10-3 combines with J gene TRBJ2-7; D possibly corresponds to TRBD2 (5 bases). Germline V gene data show CDR1 as ENHRY and CDR2 as SYGVKD. The CDR3 is made up of 11 amino acids. V was pared by 7 bases and J by 4 bases, with 8 bases between. Here the CDR3 reads CAITRGYEQYV. CDR3 sequence (DNA): TGTGCCATCACCCGCGGGTACGAGCAGTACGTC.

The CDR3 DNA is TGTGCCAGCAGCCTTAACAGGGGGGAAGGGGGCTACACCTTC. Translation: CASSLNRGEGGYTF. This chain links TRBV7-2 with TRBJ1-2, with 8 nucleotides matching TRBD1. Germline V gene lookup returns CDR1 SGHTA and CDR2 FQGNSA. The CDR3 is 14 residues long. V was pared by 5 bases and J by 8 bases, with 10 bases of the junction left unmatched.

V usage is TRBV6-5 and J usage is TRBJ2-1, with 7 bases identical to TRBD1. This CDR3 comprises 15 residues. V shed 3 bases, J shed 6 bases, and the junction held 8 bases outside the gene matches. In germline, CDR1 is MNHEY, CDR2 SVGAGI. CDR3 DNA sequence: TGTGCCAGCAGTTATCGAGGGGGCCCTAGCAATGAGCAGTTCTTC. Translation: CASSYRGGPSNEQFF.

This chain links TRBV6-5 with TRBJ2-1; 9 bases line up with TRBD1. The CDR3 has 14 residues. J lost 2 bases, V lost 6 bases, and 2 bases had no gene match. Germline-derived CDR1 and CDR2 are MNHEY and SVGAGI. The CDR3 region is CASRGDRAYNEQFF. CDR3 nucleotide sequence: TGTGCCAGCAGAGGGGACAGGGCCTACAATGAGCAGTTCTTC.

The chain couples TRBV3-1 (or the pseudogene TRBV3-2) to TRBJ1-6; TRBD1 aligns across 9 bases. Germline loops: CDR1 LGHDT, CDR2 YNNKEL (reference sequence). With V trimmed by 5 bases and J by 9 bases, 8 bases remained unmatched. This CDR3 is built from 15 residues. The CDR3 region is CASSIRQGDTSPLHF. The CDR3, as DNA: TGTGCCAGCAGCATCCGACAGGGGGATACTTCACCCCTCCACTTT.

The J gene is TRBJ2-3, the V gene TRBV30, with TRBD2 matching 8 bases. This CDR3 region has 14 residues. V was pared by 1 base and J by 3 bases, with 3 bases of the junction left unmatched. CDR1 GTSNPN and CDR2 SVGIG come from the germline V gene (reference sequence). The chain's CDR3 is CAWSGLARTDTQYF. The CDR3 DNA reads as TGTGCCTGGAGTGGACTAGCGAGAACAGATACGCAGTATTTT.